Each of the 5 T cell receptor beta chains below was sequenced from the same sample in a study of T cell responses to AZD1222 COVID-19 vaccine. The assay was immunoSEQ multiplex PCR, and TCRdb's table has in-frame clones only and misses some. The data hold tens of thousands of clones, with around 85% observed a single time. The sequenced sample was peripheral blood, obtained on day 0 of MenACWY control vaccination. These receptors were obtained from an adult in good health.

This clone appeared a few times. The CDR3 coding sequence is TGTGCCAGTAGTCCCACCCCCGGGGGAGAGACCCAGTACTTC. It codes for CASSPTPGGETQYF. The gene calls are TRBV19 and TRBJ2-5; tentatively, D is TRBD2 (6 bases). The V gene's germline CDR1 is LNHDA and CDR2 SQIVND (reference sequence). V lost 5 bases and J 4 bases, leaving 14 bases between the germline ends. The length of the CDR3 is 14 residues.

CDR3: CASSEIMRRSGANVLTF. CDR3 bases: TGTGCCAGCTCCGAAATTATGAGGCGCTCTGGGGCCAACGTCCTGACTTTC. The rearrangement links TRBV21-1 to TRBJ2-6; the D call of TRBD2 is as the table states it, not checked on the DNA. TRBV21-1 is described as a pseudogene. The CDR3 loop spans 17 amino acids.

V and J are TRBV5-1 and TRBJ2-7; D ambiguous. CDR3 length equals 12 residues. V was trimmed by 5 bases and J by 3 bases, leaving 9 bases between them. Per the germline V gene, CDR1 is SGHRS and CDR2 is YFSETQ. In DNA, the CDR3 is TGCGCCAGCAGAAAGGCCGGCTACGAGCAGTACTTC. It translates to CASRKAGYEQYF.

The chain joins TRBV5-1 to TRBJ1-1; D is perhaps TRBD1 (5 bases). The CDR3 covers 14 residues. The ends were cut back, 4 bases at V and 1 base at J, with 11 bases in the middle. CDR1 and CDR2 from the germline V gene are SGHRS and YFSETQ. The CDR3 sequence is CASSGGLPNTEAFF. The CDR3 DNA is TGCGCCAGCAGCGGGGGACTGCCGAACACTGAAGCTTTCTTT.

The chain is built from TRBV5-1 and TRBJ2-7, with 9 bases aligning to TRBD2. Germline V gene lookup returns CDR1 SGHRS and CDR2 YFSETQ. This CDR3 is built from 15 residues. V lost 2 bases to trimming and J lost 3 bases; unmatched junction nucleotides: 6. The CDR3 region has the DNA TGCGCCAGCAGCTTCGGTCTAGCGGGGCACTACGAGCAGTACTTC. The encoded protein is CASSFGLAGHYEQYF.